This passage covers 27 T cell receptor beta chains from one sample sequenced in a study of T cells in Graves' hyperthyroidism and ophthalmopathy (dated by TCRdb to 2018 to 2020). The method was multiplex PCR. The reads were generated on an Illumina HiSeq 2000. The TCR beta CDR3 regions were amplified from the RNA transcripts. For the first round of RT-PCR on the TCR CDR3, the HTBI primer set was used together with the Qiagen OneStep RT-PCR kit. TCRdb reprocessed the public reads (quality trimming at Q25 with fastp, clone calling with MiXCR) and kept in-frame beta chains. Merged by CDR3 protein, the rows form single entries marked with the most common genes and DNA. This sample comprises under 350,000 distinct CDR3 sequences, approximately 15% of them detected only once. The ten largest clones take up 30% to 40% of the sample. Sequenced sample: blood. Source of these receptors: a woman in her thirties or forties with Graves' ophthalmopathy.

This clonotype showed up many times. The rearrangement links TRBV6-5 to TRBJ1-2; D unresolved. The CDR3 has 14 residues. Trimming took off 2 bases at V and 2 bases at J, with 9 bases between the two ends. In germline, CDR1 is MNHEY, CDR2 SVGAGI. In DNA, the CDR3 is TGTGCCAGCAGTTACGGGAGATTGAACTATGGCTACACCTTC. This codes for CASSYGRLNYGYTF.

J is TRBJ2-1 and V is TRBV11-2; no reliable D call. Germline CDR1 SGHAT, CDR2 FQNNGV. The CDR3 has 16 amino acids. The V gene lost 1 base and the J gene lost 0 bases, with 10 bases spanning the gap. The CDR3 coding sequence is TGTGCCAGCAGCTTAGTAATGGGTAGCTCCTACAATGAGCAGTTCTTC. Translation gives CASSLVMGSSYNEQFF.

This clonotype was recorded many times. This chain links TRBV20-1 with TRBJ2-3, with D perhaps TRBD1 or TRBD2 (5 bases each). The V end lost 4 bases, the J end lost 0 bases, and 14 bases lay between the germline ends. Germline V gives CDR1 DFQATT, CDR2 SNEGSKA (reference sequence). The CDR3 runs 15 residues. The CDR3 DNA is TGCAGTGCTACCCCCAGGGAGTCTAGCACAGATACGCAGTATTTT. This encodes CSATPRESSTDTQYF.

This clonotype was detected a few times. V usage is TRBV27 and J usage is TRBJ1-3; D uncertain. CDR3 length: 13 residues. Germline CDR1 reads MNHEY; CDR2 reads SMNVEV (reference sequence). Trimming cost V 0 bases and J 5 bases, with 5 bases left between them. CDR3 loop: CASSLSPRNTIYF. In DNA form, the CDR3 reads TGTGCCAGCAGTTTATCCCCCAGAAACACCATATATTTT.

The table lists this clonotype with many counts. J is TRBJ2-1 and V is TRBV5-6; D unclear. The germline V and J ends were trimmed by 3 bases and 4 bases, with 17 bases remaining between them. Germline V gives CDR1 SGHDT, CDR2 YYEEEE. This CDR3 has 16 residues. CDR3 in DNA: TGTGCCAGCAGCTCCCCAGGTGCCGTAGAGTACAATGAGCAGTTCTTC. Its protein product is CASSSPGAVEYNEQFF. Together with reference TRBV5-6 and TRBJ2-1, the CDR3 gives the full variable domain: DAGVTQSPTHLIKTRGQQVTLRCSPKSGHDTVSWYQQALGQGPQFIFQYYEEEERQRGNFPDRFSGHQFPNYSSELNVNALLLGDSALYLCASSSPGAVEYNEQFFGPGTRLTVL.

The sample holds many counts of this clonotype. The chain employs TRBV6-1 and TRBJ2-1, with D unclear. V lost 5 bases and J 7 bases, leaving 6 bases between the germline ends. CDR1 and CDR2 (germline): MNHNS, SASEGT. The CDR3 covers 11 residues. CDR3 residues: CASSNLNEQFF. In nucleotides, the CDR3 is TGTGCCAGCAGTAACCTGAATGAGCAGTTCTTC.

This clonotype was recorded many times. The J gene is TRBJ1-6, the V gene TRBV12-3 or TRBV12-4, with D hard to call. Trimming cost V 2 bases and J 0 bases, with 5 bases left between them. The CDR3 has 15 residues. This chain's CDR3 is CASSLRSSYNSPLHF. The CDR3 DNA sequence: TGTGCCAGCAGTTTACGTAGCTCCTATAATTCACCCCTCCACTTT.

Ten or more counts support this clonotype. The V and J genes are TRBV27 and TRBJ2-7; possible D gene TRBD1, 5 bases. V was clipped by 5 bases and J by 2 bases, with 16 bases between them. The CDR3 has 15 amino acids. Per the germline V gene, CDR1 is MNHEY and CDR2 is SMNVEV (reference sequence). The CDR3 sequence is CASSISLGAAYEQYF. CDR3 nucleotide sequence: TGTGCCAGCAGTATCTCATTAGGGGCGGCCTACGAGCAGTACTTC.

The V gene is TRBV29-1, the J gene TRBJ1-1; maybe TRBD1 (5 bases). V was shortened by 3 bases and J by 7 bases, with 12 bases between the two germline ends. CDR1 is SQVTM, CDR2 ANQGSEA, per germline. The CDR3 consists of 12 residues. In DNA, the CDR3 is TGCAGCGTTGATAGACAGCGCAATGAAGCTTTCTTT. Protein: CSVDRQRNEAFF.

This clonotype was seen at least ten times. V gene TRBV29-1 combines with J gene TRBJ1-2; the D is unclear. The V gene's germline CDR1 is SQVTM and CDR2 ANQGSEA. V gave up 5 bases and J gave up 6 bases, with 13 bases separating them. The CDR3 runs to 12 residues. The CDR3 is CSVILQIDGYTF. The DNA of the CDR3 is TGCAGCGTTATCCTCCAGATTGATGGCTACACCTTC.

J is TRBJ2-7 and V is TRBV28; 14 bases align to TRBD2. CDR1 and CDR2 (germline): MDHEN, SYDVKM. The CDR3 is 15 amino acids. V shed 5 bases, J shed 3 bases, and the junction held 3 bases outside the gene matches. The CDR3 sequence is CASSPGTSGSYEQYF. CDR3 DNA: TGTGCCAGCAGTCCTGGGACTAGCGGGAGCTACGAGCAGTACTTC.

The sample holds many counts of this clonotype. The chain joins TRBV7-9 to TRBJ1-1, with D perhaps TRBD1 (5 bases). The CDR3 has 12 amino acids. V lost 5 bases, J lost 5 bases, and 9 bases lay in between. Germline lookup yields CDR1 SEHNR and CDR2 FQNEAQ (reference sequence). This chain's CDR3 is CASSRGGTEAFF. Written as DNA, the CDR3 is TGTGCCAGCAGCCGCGGGGGGACTGAAGCTTTCTTT. Together with reference TRBV7-9 and TRBJ1-1, the CDR3 gives the full variable domain: DTGVSQNPRHKITKRGQNVTFRCDPISEHNRLYWYRQTLGQGPEFLTYFQNEAQLEKSRLLSDRFSAERPKGSFSTLEIQRTEQGDSAMYLCASSRGGTEAFFGQGTRLTVV.

The CDR3 DNA is TGTGCCAGCAGCTTGGTGGCAGGCGATCAGCCCCAGCATTTT. Translated: CASSLVAGDQPQHF. This sequence joins TRBV7-9 and TRBJ1-5; D is unclear. This CDR3 spans 14 amino acids. V was pared by 3 bases and J by 5 bases, with 11 bases between. Per the germline V gene, CDR1 is SEHNR and CDR2 is FQNEAQ (reference sequence). Using reference TRBV7-9 and TRBJ1-5 for the parts outside the CDR3, the full variable domain is DTGVSQNPRHKITKRGQNVTFRCDPISEHNRLYWYRQTLGQGPEFLTYFQNEAQLEKSRLLSDRFSAERPKGSFSTLEIQRTEQGDSAMYLCASSLVAGDQPQHFGDGTRLSIL.

This clonotype occurred many times. The chain uses TRBV7-9 and TRBJ1-5; a possible D gene is TRBD1 (5 bases). There are 14 residues in the CDR3. Deletions cut 6 bases from V and 3 bases from J, with 12 bases between. Germline V CDR1 and CDR2: SEHNR, FQNEAQ (reference sequence). CDR3 sequence (DNA): TGTGCCAGCAGTCCTACAGGCGACAATCAGCCCCAGCATTTT. Its protein is CASSPTGDNQPQHF.

This clonotype was seen only once. Since a much larger clone is just one base distant, this may be a read error. CDR3 sequence (DNA): TGTGCCGGCAGCTATGGAGCGGAGACCCAGTACTTC. Its translation is CAGSYGAETQYF. This chain uses TRBV7-9 with TRBJ2-5, with D uncertain. Germline V gene data show CDR1 as SEHNR and CDR2 as FQNEAQ (reference sequence). This CDR3 has 12 amino acids.

This clonotype occurred many times. In DNA form, the CDR3 reads TGTGCCAGCAGCTTATCGGCTCGCACAGATACGCAGTATTTT. Its translation is CASSLSARTDTQYF. This chain links TRBV7-2 with TRBJ2-3; D remains unclear. Germline lookup yields CDR1 SGHTA and CDR2 FQGNSA. V lost 2 bases, J lost 1 base, and 7 bases lay in between. The CDR3 totals 14 residues. The variable domain in full, with the rest retrieved from reference TRBV7-2 and TRBJ2-3, is GAGVSQSPSNKVTEKGKDVELRCDPISGHTALYWYRQSLGQGLEFLIYFQGNSAPDKSGLPSDRFSAERTGGSVSTLTIQRTQQEDSAVYLCASSLSARTDTQYFGPGTRLTVL.

This clonotype came up many times. This sequence joins TRBV28 and TRBJ1-2, with D possibly TRBD1 on 6 matching bases. This CDR3 comprises 15 residues. V was shortened by 3 bases and J by 8 bases, with 19 bases between the two germline ends. The germline V gene encodes CDR1 MDHEN and CDR2 SYDVKM. The CDR3 DNA reads TGTGCCAGCAGTTTTAATCCTTCATTGGGGGCGGGCTACACCTTC. It codes for CASSFNPSLGAGYTF.

This clonotype was recorded at least ten times. This chain joins TRBV12-3 or TRBV12-4 and TRBJ1-2; D may be TRBD1 (6 bases). Trimming shortened V by 3 bases and J by 7 bases, and 12 bases separated the two germline ends. The CDR3 has 13 residues. CDR3: CASSFRGNPGYTF. As DNA, the CDR3 is TGTGCCAGCAGTTTCAGGGGAAACCCTGGCTACACCTTC.

V and J are TRBV5-1 and TRBJ1-2, with D unclear. Germline CDR1 reads SGHRS; CDR2 reads YFSETQ. Trimming left V 4 bases short and J 5 bases short, with 12 bases between. The CDR3 covers 13 residues. The CDR3 coding sequence is TGCGCCAGCAGCAGTTCAGGATTTTATGGCTACACCTTC. It yields the protein CASSSSGFYGYTF.

The V call is TRBV27, the J call TRBJ2-3, with D possibly TRBD1 on 5 matching bases. The CDR3 has 14 amino acids. Germline CDR1 and CDR2: MNHEY and SMNVEV (reference sequence). Trimming removed 5 bases from V and 4 bases from J, with 13 bases in between. In nucleotides, the CDR3 is TGTGCCAGCAGTCCAGGGCCAGAAGCAGATACGCAGTATTTT. Translated, it gives CASSPGPEADTQYF.

Of note for this clonotype: A much more abundant neighbour one base away suggests this may be a read error. This chain uses TRBV19 with TRBJ1-1, with D tentatively TRBD1 (5 bases). This CDR3 comprises 14 residues. CDR1 is LNHDA and CDR2 is SQIVND in the germline V gene (reference sequence). The CDR3 loop reads CASNIGSGGSEAFF. The CDR3 region has the DNA TGTGCCAGTAATATAGGGTCGGGGGGGAGTGAAGCTTTCTTT.

Only a few counts were recorded for this clonotype. The J gene is TRBJ2-7, the V gene TRBV28; 7 bases are shared with TRBD1. V lost 0 bases and J lost 2; bases outside the gene matches: 1. The CDR3 totals 14 residues. CDR1 and CDR2 (germline): MDHEN, SYDVKM. The CDR3 DNA reads TGTGCCAGCAGTTTATGGGACAGGCCCTACGAGCAGTACTTC. Its translation: CASSLWDRPYEQYF.

As to this clonotype: This sequence may be a read error, since a much larger clone differs from it by one base. This rearrangement joins TRBV2 to TRBJ2-7; no clear D gene. V lost 8 bases, J lost 2 bases, and 10 bases lay in between. CDR1 SNHLY and CDR2 FYNNEI come from the germline V gene. The CDR3 loop spans 12 amino acids. CDR3 sequence reads: CASLGHTYEQYF. The CDR3 DNA reads TGTGCCAGCCTCGGGCATACCTACGAGCAGTACTTC.

V and J are TRBV19 and TRBJ1-3; D is undetermined. V lost 4 bases, J lost 10 bases, and 26 bases lay in between. The CDR3 length is 17 residues. Germline values: CDR1 LNHDA, CDR2 SQIVND (reference sequence). CDR3 amino acids: CASSTPFSFSPEGTIYF. The CDR3 DNA is TGTGCCAGTAGTACCCCCTTCTCTTTTAGCCCCGAAGGGACCATATATTTT.

CDR3 protein: CASSSLVSPELFF. In DNA form, the CDR3 reads TGTGCCAGCAGTTCGCTTGTGAGCCCGGAGCTGTTTTTT. The chain recombines TRBV6-1 with TRBJ2-2; no reliable D call. Trimming left V 5 bases short and J 10 bases short, with 14 bases between. The CDR3 has 13 residues. Germline loops: CDR1 MNHNS, CDR2 SASEGT.

The V and J genes are TRBV15 and TRBJ2-1; D remains unclear. Per germline, CDR1 LNHNV and CDR2 YYDKDF (reference sequence). This CDR3 contains 17 residues. V lost 0 bases and J lost 0, with 12 bases in between. The DNA for the CDR3 is TGTGCCACCAGCAGAGACCCAACGGTAAGCTCCTACAATGAGCAGTTCTTC. Residues: CATSRDPTVSSYNEQFF. The whole variable domain, filled in from reference TRBV15 and TRBJ2-1, reads DAMVIQNPRYQVTQFGKPVTLSCSQTLNHNVMYWYQQKSSQAPKLLFHYYDKDFNNEADTPDNFQSRRPNTSFCFLDIRSPGLGDTAMYLCATSRDPTVSSYNEQFFGPGTRLTVL.

The chain combines TRBV5-1 with TRBJ1-2; 9 bases map to TRBD1. This CDR3 has 15 residues. With V trimmed by 1 base and J by 6 bases, 7 bases remained unmatched. Germline-derived CDR1 and CDR2 are SGHRS and YFSETQ. CDR3 in amino acids: CASSLQQGAVDGYTF. Written as DNA, the CDR3 is TGCGCCAGCAGCTTGCAACAGGGGGCGGTGGATGGCTACACCTTC.